The 10 T cell receptor beta chains below all came from one sample that was sequenced in a study of T cell repertoires in cytomegalovirus infection. Each CDR3 protein is one row after TCRdb ran MiXCR on the reads. This table has 200,000 or so distinct CDR3 sequences, about 30% appearing once. Sequenced material: PBMCs. Receptors originate from a human donor in good health (CMV status not recorded). Some clones in this sample may be carry-over from other donors' samples.

The V call is TRBV19, the J call TRBJ2-2; D is possibly TRBD2 (5 bases). Trimming removed 7 bases from V and 2 bases from J, with 17 bases in between. The CDR3 has 16 amino acids. Per germline, CDR1 LNHDA and CDR2 SQIVND (reference sequence). The CDR3 is CASTPTSTVNTGELFF. As DNA, the CDR3 is TGTGCCAGTACCCCAACTAGTACAGTCAACACCGGGGAGCTGTTTTTT.

A few counts support this clonotype. The J gene is TRBJ1-5, the V gene TRBV25-1, with 8 bases aligning to TRBD1. The J segment lost 3 bases and the V segment lost 6 bases, leaving 4 bases of the junction unmatched. CDR1 and CDR2 (germline): MGHDK, SYGVNS. This CDR3 contains 14 residues. CDR3 amino acids: CASSGQGVNQPQHF. CDR3 in DNA: TGTGCCAGCAGCGGACAGGGCGTCAATCAGCCCCAGCATTTT.

The chain carries TRBV7-9 and TRBJ1-4; D is possibly TRBD1 (5 bases). The CDR3 covers 15 residues. V gave up 5 bases and J gave up 8 bases, with 18 bases separating them. CDR1 SEHNR and CDR2 FQNEAQ come from the germline V gene (reference sequence). The CDR3 nucleotides are TGTGCCAGCAGCCCGGGGGGGGGGGAAATCGAAAAACTGTTTTTT. This encodes CASSPGGGEIEKLFF.

This clonotype was seen many times. The gene calls are TRBV7-6 and TRBJ1-1; D possibly corresponds to TRBD1 (5 bases). The CDR3 spans 14 residues. V was pared by 3 bases and J by 6 bases, with 14 bases between. Germline V gene data show CDR1 as SGHVS and CDR2 as FNYEAQ. The CDR3 DNA follows: TGTGCCAGCAGCTTGGGGGGTGTAGGGGCTGAAGCTTTCTTT. This gives the protein CASSLGGVGAEAFF.

The rearrangement joins TRBV6-2 or TRBV6-3 to TRBJ1-4; no clear D gene. The CDR3 runs to 14 residues. The V end was cut by 4 bases, the J end by 3 bases, with 9 bases between. From germline, CDR1 is MNHEY and CDR2 SVGEGT. The CDR3 sequence is CASSSRAANEKLFF. Written as DNA, the CDR3 is TGTGCCAGCAGTTCGAGGGCGGCTAATGAAAAACTGTTTTTT.

This chain links TRBV20-1 with TRBJ2-1, with 7 bases aligning to TRBD1. Germline V gene sequence: CDR1 DFQATT, CDR2 SNEGSKA (reference sequence). The length of the CDR3 is 13 residues. V gave up 5 bases and J gave up 8 bases; unmatched junction bases: 9. DNA of the CDR3: TGCAGTGCTCAGCCAGGGGGTTGGTATGAGCAGTTCTTC. This sequence encodes CSAQPGGWYEQFF.

The CDR3 region has the DNA TGTGCCAGCAGTGTGGGGCAGAATGAGCAGTTCTTC. Translated: CASSVGQNEQFF. This rearrangement joins TRBV6-5 to TRBJ2-1, with a weak D call TRBD1 (5 bases). V was clipped by 5 bases and J by 7 bases, with 9 bases between them. The germline V gene encodes CDR1 MNHEY and CDR2 SVGAGI. The CDR3 loop spans 12 amino acids.

This clonotype was picked up a small number of times. The chain carries TRBV7-8 and TRBJ1-5; D is unresolved. V was shortened by 5 bases and J by 0 bases, with 17 bases between the two germline ends. Germline V gives CDR1 SGHVS, CDR2 FQNEAQ. This CDR3 spans 17 amino acids. CDR3 residues: CASSPKPNMLSNQPQHF. The CDR3 region has the DNA TGTGCCAGCAGCCCCAAACCTAACATGCTTAGCAATCAGCCCCAGCATTTT. The full variable domain, its missing parts supplied by reference TRBV7-8 and TRBJ1-5, is GAGVSQSPRYKVAKRGQDVALRCDPISGHVSLFWYQQALGQGPEFLTYFQNEAQLDKSGLPSDRFFAERPEGSVSTLKIQRTQQEDSAVYLCASSPKPNMLSNQPQHFGDGTRLSIL.

This clonotype has just a few counts. V and J are TRBV7-2 and TRBJ1-2; D is possibly TRBD1 (5 bases). This CDR3 comprises 13 residues. Germline CDR1 and CDR2: SGHTA and FQGNSA. V was pared by 5 bases and J by 4 bases, with 11 bases between. The CDR3 DNA sequence: TGTGCCAGCAGCCTCCCGCAGGGCTATGGCTACACCTTC. Its translation is CASSLPQGYGYTF.

This clonotype has only one observation. V gene TRBV19 combines with J gene TRBJ2-2; D is perhaps TRBD2 (6 bases). The CDR3 consists of 16 residues. Germline V gene sequence: CDR1 LNHDA, CDR2 SQIVND (reference sequence). Deletions cut 3 bases from V and 2 bases from J, with 13 bases between. CDR3 DNA sequence: TGTGCCAGTAGTATCACTTCGGGGACTAACACCGGGGAGCTGTTTTTT. It translates to CASSITSGTNTGELFF.